The sequence of this T cell receptor beta chain was determined in a study of T-cell reconstitution after alpha-beta-depleted transplantation in children. Notes on the study in general: The origin of alpha-beta T cells about two months after transplant was reportedly several hundred expanded graft clones. T cells produced anew were the main source of T-cell counts and diversity one year after transplant. After transplant, high TCRbeta diversity at day 60 in some patients arose from surviving recipient T cells and thymic progenitors.

Details on this clonotype: The target antigen is unknown.

V was clipped by 3 bases and J by 6 bases, with 13 bases between them. Per germline, CDR1 KGHSH and CDR2 LQKENI. The CDR3 loop spans 14 amino acids. The TCRbeta library was prepared with unique molecular identifiers. TCRdb re-analysed the PCR reads in MiXCR, keeping a single row per CDR3 protein. The table records fewer than 250,000 distinct CDR3 sequences, 6.5% to 9% of them present only once. The genes are TRBV18 and TRBJ2-3, with TRBD1 as a possible D gene (6 bases). The sample here was PBMCs, mostly from graft donor cells, taken 180 days after TCRalphabeta/CD19-depleted stem cell transplant. The sequence was collected from a male patient between 10 and 17 years old who had a stem cell transplant for acute lymphoblastic leukemia, so the T cells may come from the graft donor. The CDR3 DNA reads TGTGCCAGCTCACCTTTGACAGGTCTGGATACGCAGTATTTT. Translated, it gives CASSPLTGLDTQYF.